This T cell receptor beta chain was sequenced in a study of T cell repertoires in cytomegalovirus infection. TCRdb ran MiXCR on the reads and lists one entry per CDR3 protein. The sample shows some 100,000 distinct CDR3 sequences, around 29% of them seen only once. The CDR3 sequence is 13 residues long. V was cut by 6 bases and J by 6 bases, with 12 bases left in between. This clonotype occurred a few times. Its antigen remains unidentified. This chain uses TRBV12-3 or TRBV12-4 with TRBJ2-1; a possible D gene is TRBD2 (5 bases). The clonotype comes from a human donor in good health (CMV status not recorded). Some clones in this sample may be carry-over from other donors' samples. This sample comprised CD8+ T cells from cultured PBMCs, obtained from culture after CMV antigen stimulation. The CDR3: CASSPDAGNEQFF. The CDR3 DNA reads TGTGCCAGCAGCCCCGACGCGGGCAATGAGCAGTTCTTC.